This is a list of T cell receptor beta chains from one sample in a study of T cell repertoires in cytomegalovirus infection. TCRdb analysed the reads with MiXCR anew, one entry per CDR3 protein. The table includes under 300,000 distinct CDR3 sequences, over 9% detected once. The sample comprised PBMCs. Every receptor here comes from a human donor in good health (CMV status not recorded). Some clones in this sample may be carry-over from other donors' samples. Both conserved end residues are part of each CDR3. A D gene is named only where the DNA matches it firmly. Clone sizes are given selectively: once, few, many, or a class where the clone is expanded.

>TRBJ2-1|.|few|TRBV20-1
CSAPDYYNEQFF
TGCAGTGCCCCAGACTATTACAATGAGCAGTTCTTC
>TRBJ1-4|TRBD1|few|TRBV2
CASRTGQQNEKLFF
TGTGCCAGCAGGACGGGACAGCAGAATGAAAAACTGTTTTTT
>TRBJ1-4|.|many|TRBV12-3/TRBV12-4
CASTRTFNEKLFF
TGTGCCAGCACTAGGACCTTCAATGAAAAACTGTTTTTT
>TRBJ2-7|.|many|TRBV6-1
CASSELIRSGTNPYEQYF
TGTGCCAGCAGTGAACTTATAAGGTCCGGGACGAACCCCTACGAGCAGTACTTC
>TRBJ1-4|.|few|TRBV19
CASSISGNPSTNEKLFF
TGTGCCAGTAGCATTTCAGGGAATCCCTCAACTAATGAAAAACTGTTTTTT
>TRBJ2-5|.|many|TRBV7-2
CASSLEIGQETQYF
TGTGCCAGCAGCTTAGAAATCGGCCAAGAGACCCAGTACTTC
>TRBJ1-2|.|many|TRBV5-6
CASSLTTGLYGYTF
TGTGCCAGCAGCTTGACTACAGGGCTCTATGGCTACACCTTC
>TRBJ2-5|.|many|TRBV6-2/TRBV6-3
CASRSPSVAGKETQYF
TGTGCCAGCAGAAGCCCCTCCGTGGCAGGGAAAGAGACCCAGTACTTC
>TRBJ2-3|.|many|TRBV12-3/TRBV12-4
CASSLGQRTDTQYF
TGTGCCAGCAGTTTGGGCCAGCGCACAGATACGCAGTATTTT
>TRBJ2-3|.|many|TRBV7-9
CASSPGGGDTQYF
TGTGCCAGCAGCCCCGGAGGGGGAGATACGCAGTATTTT
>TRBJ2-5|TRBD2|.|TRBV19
CASRASGSAQETQYF
TGTGCCAGTAGGGCTAGCGGGAGTGCTCAAGAGACCCAGTACTTC
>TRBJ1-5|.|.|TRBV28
CASIRTSGTIFANQPQHF
TGTGCCAGCATAAGGACCTCGGGAACGATTTTCGCCAATCAGCCCCAGCATTTT
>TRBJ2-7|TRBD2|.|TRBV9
CASSEGSGLAGIYEQYF
TGTGCCAGCAGCGAGGGTTCTGGCCTAGCGGGCATCTACGAGCAGTACTTC
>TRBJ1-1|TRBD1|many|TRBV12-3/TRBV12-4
CASSYLPQGANTEAFF
TGTGCCAGCAGTTACCTCCCTCAGGGGGCGAACACTGAAGCTTTCTTT
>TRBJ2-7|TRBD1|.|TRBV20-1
CSAPGQGAYEQYF
TGCAGTGCTCCCGGACAGGGGGCCTACGAGCAGTACTTC
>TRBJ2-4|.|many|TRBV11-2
CASSLGPENIQYF
TGTGCCAGCAGCTTAGGTCCGGAAAACATTCAGTACTTC
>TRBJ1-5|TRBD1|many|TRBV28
CASSLGTVDRPQHF
TGTGCCAGCAGTTTAGGGACAGTCGACCGGCCCCAGCATTTT
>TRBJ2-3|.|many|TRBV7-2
CASSLAVYTDTQYF
TGTGCCAGCAGCTTAGCTGTCTACACAGATACGCAGTATTTT
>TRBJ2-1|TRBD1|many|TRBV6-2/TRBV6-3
CASRRTGVSSYNEQFF
TGTGCCAGCAGACGGACAGGGGTGTCCTCCTACAATGAGCAGTTCTTC
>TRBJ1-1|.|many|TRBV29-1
CSANQGRLNTEAFF
TGCAGCGCAAACCAGGGGCGGCTGAACACTGAAGCTTTCTTT
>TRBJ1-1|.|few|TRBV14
CASSQVGGSEAFF
TGTGCCAGCAGCCAAGTAGGAGGCAGCGAGGCTTTCTTT
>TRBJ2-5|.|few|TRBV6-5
CASRPGPTETQYF
TGTGCCAGCAGACCTGGACCCACAGAGACCCAGTACTTC
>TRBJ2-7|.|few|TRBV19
CASSTPNRGEQYF
TGTGCCAGTAGTACTCCTAATAGGGGCGAGCAGTACTTC
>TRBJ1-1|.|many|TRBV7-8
CASSTDKGTEAFF
TGTGCCAGCAGCACCGACAAGGGTACTGAAGCTTTCTTT
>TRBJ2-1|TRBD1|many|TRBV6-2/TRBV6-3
CASSPIRTGFDEQFF
TGTGCCAGCAGCCCCATAAGGACAGGGTTCGATGAGCAGTTCTTC
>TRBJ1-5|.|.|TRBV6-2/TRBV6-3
CASNRAGNQPQHF
TGTGCCAGCAACCGGGCCGGCAATCAGCCCCAGCATTTT
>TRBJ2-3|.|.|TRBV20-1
CSARDFLRVGTDTQYF
TGCAGTGCTAGAGATTTCCTACGGGTCGGCACAGATACGCAGTATTTT
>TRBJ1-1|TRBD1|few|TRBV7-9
CASTPSGTGGAFF
TGTGCCAGCACCCCATCCGGGACAGGGGGAGCTTTCTTT
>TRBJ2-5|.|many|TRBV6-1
CASSSEGPEYF
TGTGCCAGCAGTTCGGAGGGACCAGAGTACTTC
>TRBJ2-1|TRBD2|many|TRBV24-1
CATSDPSGRFDEQFF
TGTGCCACCAGTGATCCTAGCGGGAGGTTCGATGAGCAGTTCTTC
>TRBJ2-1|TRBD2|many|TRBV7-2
CASSPPTARGGNNEQFF
TGTGCCAGCAGCCCCCCAACGGCGCGGGGGGGGAACAATGAGCAGTTCTTC
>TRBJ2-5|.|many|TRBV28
CASRVAQETQYF
TGTGCCAGCAGGGTGGCCCAAGAGACCCAGTACTTC
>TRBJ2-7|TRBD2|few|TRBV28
CASRGFGTSGGTYEQYF
TGTGCCAGCAGGGGGTTCGGGACTAGCGGGGGAACCTACGAGCAGTACTTC
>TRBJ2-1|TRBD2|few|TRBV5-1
CASSLAPSGGVNEQFF
TGCGCCAGCAGCTTGGCCCCTAGCGGGGGTGTAAATGAGCAGTTCTTC
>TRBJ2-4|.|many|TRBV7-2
CASTLRGAKNIQYF
TGTGCCAGCACCCTAAGAGGGGCCAAAAACATTCAGTACTTC
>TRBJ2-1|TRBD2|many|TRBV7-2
CASSIKRGGDNEQFF
TGTGCCAGCAGCATTAAGCGGGGGGGGGACAATGAGCAGTTCTTC
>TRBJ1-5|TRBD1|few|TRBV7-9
CASSPLPTGTSTAYNQPQHF
TGTGCCAGCAGCCCTCTTCCGACAGGGACCTCCACCGCCTACAATCAGCCCCAGCATTTT
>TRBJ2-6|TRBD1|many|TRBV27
CASTATGGANVLTF
TGTGCCAGCACCGCGACAGGGGGGGCCAACGTCCTGACTTTC
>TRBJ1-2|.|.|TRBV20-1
CSATTGLTNYGYTF
TGCAGTGCTACCACCGGGCTTACTAACTATGGCTACACCTTC
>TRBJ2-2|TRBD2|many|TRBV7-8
CASSGGLTSGLTGELFF
TGTGCCAGCAGCGGAGGACTGACTAGCGGGCTAACCGGGGAGCTGTTTTTT
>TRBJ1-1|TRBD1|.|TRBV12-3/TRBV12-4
CASSSGGSGAFF
TGTGCCAGCAGTTCAGGGGGCTCGGGAGCTTTCTTT
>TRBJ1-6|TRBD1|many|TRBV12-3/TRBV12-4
CASRPGQGGNSPLHF
TGTGCCAGCAGACCCGGACAGGGGGGAAATTCACCCCTCCACTTT
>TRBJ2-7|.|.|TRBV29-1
CSVEAEQGTEQYF
TGCAGCGTTGAAGCGGAGCAGGGAACTGAGCAGTACTTC
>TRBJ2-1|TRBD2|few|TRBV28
CASSSPGLAGVTEQFF
TGTGCCAGCAGTTCCCCCGGACTAGCGGGAGTCACTGAGCAGTTCTTC
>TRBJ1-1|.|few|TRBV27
CASSYWLNTEAFF
TGTGCCAGCAGTTACTGGTTGAACACTGAAGCTTTCTTT
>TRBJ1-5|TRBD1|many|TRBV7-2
CASSSGQGRQPQHF
TGTGCCAGCAGCTCAGGACAGGGCCGCCAGCCCCAGCATTTT
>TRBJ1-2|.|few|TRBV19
CASSPFANPGGYTF
TGTGCCAGTAGCCCTTTCGCGAACCCAGGCGGCTACACCTTC
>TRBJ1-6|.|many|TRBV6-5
CASSYSDRNSPLHF
TGTGCCAGCAGTTACTCGGACCGAAATTCACCCCTCCACTTT
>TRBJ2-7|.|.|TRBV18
CASSPTVSSYEQYF
TGTGCCAGCTCACCAACGGTTAGCTCCTACGAGCAGTACTTC
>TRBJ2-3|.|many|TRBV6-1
CASSEIAGTQYF
TGTGCCAGCAGTGAAATTGCGGGGACGCAGTATTTT
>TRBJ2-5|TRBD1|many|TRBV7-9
CASSSQGARETQYF
TGTGCCAGCAGCTCACAGGGGGCGCGAGAGACCCAGTACTTC
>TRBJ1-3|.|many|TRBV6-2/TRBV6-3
CASLRIGNTIYF
TGTGCCAGCCTTCGGATTGGAAACACCATATATTTT
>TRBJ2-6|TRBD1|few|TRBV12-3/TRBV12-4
CASSLGGGQTLLTF
TGTGCCAGCAGTTTAGGAGGGGGCCAAACTCTCCTGACTTTC
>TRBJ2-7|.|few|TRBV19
CASSTSSGTPGSYEQYF
TGTGCCAGTAGTACATCGTCAGGGACACCGGGCTCCTACGAGCAGTACTTC